This T cell receptor beta chain was retrieved from a study of response to subunit inactivated influenza vaccine. Study results and limitations: T cells newly recruited by each seasonal influenza vaccination are few, the authors suggested.

This clonotype came up a few times. Antigen: not known. Germline CDR1 SGHNT, CDR2 YYREEE (reference sequence). CDR3 length: 14 amino acids. V lost 4 bases and J 2 bases, leaving 12 bases between the germline ends. A single record per CDR3 protein comes from TCRdb applying MiXCR to the RT-PCR reads. Here the sample spans under 850,000 distinct CDR3 sequences, approximately 18% being singletons. This sample comprised PBMCs from blood, obtained about 5 days after vaccination. The source is a middle-aged man who received an inactivated influenza vaccine. The chain uses TRBV5-4 and TRBJ1-1; D may be TRBD1 (6 bases). CDR3 region: CASSPGAVNTEAFF. The CDR3 bases are TGTGCCAGCAGCCCAGGGGCGGTTAACACTGAAGCTTTCTTT.